This TCR beta chain was obtained from a study of T cells in localized non-small cell lung cancer. A word on this clone: The antigen remains unidentified.

Profiling relied on immunoSEQ multiplex PCR, and the TCRdb table lists in-frame clones only, not all of them. The sample shows 1,500 or so clones, 30% to 45% of them seen only once. Germline V lookup: CDR1 KGHSH, CDR2 LQKENI. The CDR3 consists of 13 residues. V gave up 1 base and J gave up 5 bases, with 6 bases separating them. Study-level points and caveats: Adjacent lung exhibited a median of around 60 among the 100 most abundant tumor clones. Prolonged overall survival went with higher T cell density in the blood. Tumor trailed uninvolved adjacent lung in T cell clonality, which peaked there.

Source: lung tumor tissue, taken before any cancer treatment. The rearrangement links TRBV18 to TRBJ1-5; a possible D gene is TRBD1 (5 bases). This TCR was recovered from a female donor of 60 years or more with stage I lung adenocarcinoma. DNA of the CDR3: TGTGCCAGCTCACCACGAGGGGATCAGCCCCAGCATTTT. It yields the protein CASSPRGDQPQHF. Looking up the rest from reference TRBV18 and TRBJ1-5 gives the full variable domain: NAGVMQNPRHLVRRRGQEARLRCSPMKGHSHVYWYRQLPEEGLKFMVYLQKENIIDESGMPKERFSAEFPKEGPSILRIQQVVRGDSAAYFCASSPRGDQPQHFGDGTRLSIL.